These T cell receptor beta chains were read from a single sample in a study of response to subunit inactivated influenza vaccine. Via MiXCR, TCRdb re-called the RT-PCR reads, giving one row per CDR3 protein. The data show around 480,000 distinct CDR3 sequences, approximately 11% seen once. The specimen comprised PBMCs from blood, sampled about 40 days after vaccination. These receptor sequences come from a man between 45 and 60 years old who received an inactivated influenza vaccine. CDR3s include the opening cysteine and the closing phenylalanine or tryptophan. The order of the fields is clone size, D gene, J gene, V gene, CDR3 DNA, CDR3 protein. D genes are given only for firm matches. Not all rows give a size; the values are once, few, many and, for expanded clones, a class.

>many|-|TRBJ2-5|TRBV29-1
TGCAGCGTTGATGGGCCTCTCCAGACCCAGTACTTC
CSVDGPLQTQYF
>-|-|TRBJ1-5|TRBV3-1
TGTGCCTTCAGCCCCGGCGCGGGTTGGGGGAAAAATAGCAATCAGCCCCAGCATTTT
CAFSPGAGWGKNSNQPQHF
>-|TRBD1|TRBJ2-7|TRBV3-1
TGTGCCAGCAGCCAACGGGACAGGGGGCGGACAGCTGAGCAGTACTTC
CASSQRDRGRTAEQYF
>-|TRBD1|TRBJ1-2|TRBV7-9
TGTGCCAGCAGATCCCCAGGGGGCTATGGCTACACCTTC
CASRSPGGYGYTF
>few|-|TRBJ2-7|TRBV7-9
TGTGCCAGCTCCCCTTGGGGGGCCGACGAGCAGTACTTC
CASSPWGADEQYF
>few|-|TRBJ2-3|TRBV12-3/TRBV12-4
TGTGCCAGCAGGAGAACTAGCTTAGGCCCGGGTGATACGCAGTATTTT
CASRRTSLGPGDTQYF
>many|TRBD1|TRBJ2-5|TRBV10-3
TGTGCCATCAGCTACAGGGGCGGAGAGACCCAGTACTTC
CAISYRGGETQYF
>few|TRBD1|TRBJ2-7|TRBV20-1
TGCAGTGCCACCGGGACAGGGCAATACGAGCAGTACTTC
CSATGTGQYEQYF
>few|-|TRBJ2-2|TRBV6-1
TGTGCCAGCAGTGCCCTAGTTCGGACCGGGGAGCTGTTTTTT
CASSALVRTGELFF
>-|-|TRBJ2-2|TRBV11-1
TGTGCCAGCAGCTTAGTAATCAGGGACTGGAGGCCTGGTACCGGGGAGCTGTTTTTT
CASSLVIRDWRPGTGELFF
>-|-|TRBJ2-7|TRBV20-1
TGCAGTGGGAGGGGGGGAGCCTACGAGCAGTACTTC
CSGRGGAYEQYF
>-|TRBD1|TRBJ2-1|TRBV6-2/TRBV6-3
TGTGCCAGCAGCTTAGGACAGGCCCCAACGTCCTACAATGAGCAGTTCTTC
CASSLGQAPTSYNEQFF
>many|TRBD1|TRBJ2-7|TRBV5-1
TGCGCCAGCAGCTTGGTTCAGGGGGCGGATGGCGAGCAGTACTTC
CASSLVQGADGEQYF
>-|-|TRBJ2-3|TRBV27
TGTGCCAGCAGTCGCGGGCAGAATATTGACGCTAGCACAGATACGCAGTATTTT
CASSRGQNIDASTDTQYF
>few|-|TRBJ1-5|TRBV20-1
TGCAGTGCTAGAGACAGTGGTTTACGGGGTCAGCCCCAGCATTTT
CSARDSGLRGQPQHF
>-|-|TRBJ2-6|TRBV5-1
TGCGCCAGCAGCGGGGATGCTGGGGCCAACGTCCTGACTTTC
CASSGDAGANVLTF
>few|TRBD1|TRBJ1-2|TRBV20-1
TGCAGTGCCGCGACAGGGTGGGGCTATGGCTACACCTTC
CSAATGWGYGYTF
>-|TRBD1|TRBJ2-2|TRBV4-1
TGCGCCAGCAGCCAGCCGGGACAGGGGGTTTCCGGGGAGCTGTTTTTT
CASSQPGQGVSGELFF
>-|-|TRBJ1-1|TRBV20-1
TGCAGTGCTACCCGTTGGGGGGGTGTTGGGAACACTGAAGCTTTCTTT
CSATRWGGVGNTEAFF
>once|-|TRBJ2-1|TRBV24-1
TGTGCCACCAGTGATTCCGCCGGGACTCGCAATGGTGAGCAGTTCTTC
CATSDSAGTRNGEQFF
>few|TRBD2|TRBJ2-1|TRBV12-3/TRBV12-4
TGTGCCACGGGGGGGGTTCGCCACAATGAGCAGTTCTTC
CATGGVRHNEQFF
>-|TRBD1|TRBJ2-6|TRBV25-1
TGTGCCAGCAGTGAAGGGACAGTATCTGGGGCCAACGTCCTGACTTTC
CASSEGTVSGANVLTF
>few|-|TRBJ2-3|TRBV4-1
TGCGCCAGCAGCCAATTTGGACAGAGCACAGATACGCAGTATTTT
CASSQFGQSTDTQYF
>many|-|TRBJ2-1|TRBV12-3/TRBV12-4
TGTGCCAGCAGTTATGGAGACTACAATGAGCAGTTCTTC
CASSYGDYNEQFF